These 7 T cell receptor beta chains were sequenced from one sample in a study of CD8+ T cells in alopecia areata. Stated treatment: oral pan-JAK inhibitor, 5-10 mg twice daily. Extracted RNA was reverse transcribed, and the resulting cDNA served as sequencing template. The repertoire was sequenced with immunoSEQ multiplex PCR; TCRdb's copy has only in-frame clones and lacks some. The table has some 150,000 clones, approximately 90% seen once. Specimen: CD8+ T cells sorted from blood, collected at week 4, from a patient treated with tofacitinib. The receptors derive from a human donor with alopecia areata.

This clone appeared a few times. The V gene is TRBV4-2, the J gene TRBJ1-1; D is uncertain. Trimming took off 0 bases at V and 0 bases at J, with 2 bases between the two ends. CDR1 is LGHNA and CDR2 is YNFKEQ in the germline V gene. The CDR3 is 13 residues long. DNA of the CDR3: TGTGCCAGCAGCCAAGACTTGAACACTGAAGCTTTCTTT. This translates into CASSQDLNTEAFF.

The CDR3 here is CAWRTGVGSTEAFF. In DNA, the CDR3 is TGTGCCTGGCGGACAGGGGTGGGATCCACTGAAGCTTTCTTT. The genes are TRBV30 and TRBJ1-1, with 9 positions matching TRBD1. The junction had 8 bases not matched to a gene; V was cut back by 5 bases and J by 4 bases. Germline CDR1 reads GTSNPN; CDR2 reads SVGIG (reference sequence). CDR3 length equals 14 residues.

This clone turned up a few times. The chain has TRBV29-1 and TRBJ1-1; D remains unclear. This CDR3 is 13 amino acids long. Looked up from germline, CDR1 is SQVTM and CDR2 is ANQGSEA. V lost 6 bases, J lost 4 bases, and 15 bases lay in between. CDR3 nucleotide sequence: TGCAGCGTCCTGGACGGAGGAATCACTGAAGCTTTCTTT. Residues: CSVLDGGITEAFF.

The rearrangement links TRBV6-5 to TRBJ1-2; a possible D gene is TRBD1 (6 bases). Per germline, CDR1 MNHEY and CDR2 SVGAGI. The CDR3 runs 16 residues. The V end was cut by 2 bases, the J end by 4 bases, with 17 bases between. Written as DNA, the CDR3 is TGTGCCAGCAGTTACGGCGCAGGGGAGGGGGTCTATGGCTACACCTTC. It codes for CASSYGAGEGVYGYTF.

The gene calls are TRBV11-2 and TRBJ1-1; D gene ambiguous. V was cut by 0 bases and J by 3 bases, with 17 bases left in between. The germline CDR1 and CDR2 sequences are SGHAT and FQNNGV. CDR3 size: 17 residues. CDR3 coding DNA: TGTGCCAGCAGCTTAGATAGGTTTAACTTACTGGACACTGAAGCTTTCTTT. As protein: CASSLDRFNLLDTEAFF.

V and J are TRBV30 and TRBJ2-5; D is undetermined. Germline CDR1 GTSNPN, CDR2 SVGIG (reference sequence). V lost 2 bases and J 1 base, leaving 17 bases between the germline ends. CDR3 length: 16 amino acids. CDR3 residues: CAWSFGQSYSQETQYF. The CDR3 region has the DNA TGTGCCTGGAGTTTCGGGCAGTCGTACTCCCAAGAGACCCAGTACTTC.

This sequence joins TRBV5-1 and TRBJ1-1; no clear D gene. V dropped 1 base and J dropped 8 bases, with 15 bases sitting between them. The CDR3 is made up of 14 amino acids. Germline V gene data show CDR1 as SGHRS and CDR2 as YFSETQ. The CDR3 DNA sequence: TGCGCCAGCAGCTTGAGGCAAACCAATAACGAAGCTTTCTTT. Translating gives CASSLRQTNNEAFF.